Below are 21 T cell receptor beta chains sequenced from a single sample in a study of blood T cells in healthy people across ages. The authors ran a second PCR of roughly 6 to 12 cycles using a sample-barcoded 5' primer and a J-beta primer mix. TCRdb recomputed calls from the 5' RACE reads with MiXCR, one row per CDR3 protein. The sample shows 720,000 or so distinct CDR3 sequences, 40% to 45% of them seen only once. Sample: blood. These receptors all stem from an elderly man in good health.

In its sample, this clonotype was seen a few times. One end of the junction is discordant with germline, which a read error may explain. The genes are TRBV29-1 and TRBJ2-2, with TRBD2 matching 7 bases. From germline, CDR1 is SQVTM and CDR2 ANQGSEA. The CDR3 extends over 16 amino acids. The CDR3 reads CSVGGASGRNIGELFF. The CDR3 coding sequence is TGCAGCGTTGGAGGTGCTAGCGGAAGGAACATCGGGGAGCTGTTTTTT.

V gene TRBV11-2 combines with J gene TRBJ2-3; no definite D call. V was pared by 2 bases and J by 1 base, with 13 bases between. The length of the CDR3 is 16 residues. Germline V gene lookup returns CDR1 SGHAT and CDR2 FQNNGV. The CDR3 reads CASSLLATWGTDTQYF. The CDR3, as DNA: TGTGCCAGCAGCTTATTGGCGACTTGGGGCACAGATACGCAGTATTTT.

V is TRBV30 and J is TRBJ2-3; D is ambiguous. The V gene lost 0 bases and the J gene lost 2 bases, with 12 bases spanning the gap. The germline CDR1 and CDR2 sequences are GTSNPN and SVGIG (reference sequence). There are 15 residues in the CDR3. As DNA, the CDR3 is TGTGCCTGGAGTGTAAGAGCGCATACCACAGATACGCAGTATTTT. Translating gives CAWSVRAHTTDTQYF.

This clonotype has only a few counts. CDR3 bases: TGCAGTGCTCCCCTCGGGGCTAGAGGCATTGATACGCAGTATTTT. Protein product: CSAPLGARGIDTQYF. This chain uses TRBV20-1 with TRBJ2-3, with D perhaps matching TRBD1 or TRBD2 (5 bases each). Deletions cut 5 bases from V and 6 bases from J, with 21 bases between. Germline CDR1 reads DFQATT; CDR2 reads SNEGSKA (reference sequence). This CDR3 has 15 amino acids.

The rearrangement uses TRBV3-1 and TRBJ2-5; 9 nucleotides line up with TRBD2. Germline trimming cut 4 bases from V and 1 base from J; bases unmatched to any gene: 4. The CDR3 covers 15 residues. Germline lookup yields CDR1 LGHDT and CDR2 YNNKEL (reference sequence). The DNA of the CDR3 is TGTGCCAGCAGCCGTGGACTAGCGATCCAAGAGACCCAGTACTTC. This sequence encodes CASSRGLAIQETQYF.

This chain connects TRBV27 to TRBJ2-7; 7 bases fit TRBD1. The CDR3 consists of 14 residues. V trimming: 6 bases; J trimming: 3 bases; junction bases outside the gene matches: 8. Germline V CDR1 and CDR2: MNHEY, SMNVEV (reference sequence). In DNA form, the CDR3 reads TGTGCCAGCAGATTGGGAAACAGGGGCTACGAGCAGTACTTC. Amino acid sequence: CASRLGNRGYEQYF.

The V call is TRBV12-3 or TRBV12-4, the J call TRBJ2-1; either TRBD1 or TRBD2 may supply D (5 bases each). The CDR3 totals 16 residues. V shed 6 bases and J shed 4 bases, with 19 bases lying between them. The CDR3: CASSRLRDAPYNEQFF. The CDR3 DNA reads TGTGCCAGCAGCCGACTCCGGGACGCCCCATACAATGAGCAGTTCTTC.

V usage is TRBV3-1 and J usage is TRBJ2-1, with 7 bases identical to TRBD2. Germline CDR1 is LGHDT and CDR2 is YNNKEL (reference sequence). This CDR3 is 16 amino acids long. Unmatched junction bases numbered 5, after V lost 1 base and J lost 2 bases. In DNA, the CDR3 is TGTGCCAGCAGCCAAGGAGAACTAGCGCCCTACAATGAGCAGTTCTTC. Protein product: CASSQGELAPYNEQFF.

In its sample, this clonotype was seen a few times. This rearrangement joins TRBV20-1 to TRBJ2-5; 9 positions match TRBD1. J gave up 4 bases and V 6 bases, and 12 bases lay outside the gene matches. The CDR3 spans 15 residues. Germline loops: CDR1 DFQATT, CDR2 SNEGSKA (reference sequence). CDR3 region: CSAPLRQGDSETQYF. The CDR3 bases are TGCAGTGCCCCCCTTCGACAGGGGGATTCAGAGACCCAGTACTTC.

The chain recombines TRBV2 with TRBJ2-3; perhaps TRBD1 as D (6 bases). CDR3 length: 13 amino acids. Germline CDR1 is SNHLY and CDR2 is FYNNEI. V lost 6 bases to trimming and J lost 5 bases, with 12 bases between them. DNA for the CDR3: TGTGCCAGCAGAGGGACACGTAGAGATACGCAGTATTTT. It yields the protein CASRGTRRDTQYF.

The sample holds a few counts of this clonotype. The rearrangement uses TRBV5-6 and TRBJ2-3; D perhaps matches TRBD1 (6 bases). V was trimmed by 5 bases and J by 5 bases, leaving 24 bases between them. Germline CDR1 and CDR2: SGHDT and YYEEEE. This CDR3 comprises 17 residues. CDR3 coding DNA: TGTGCCAGCAGATCCCTCGGAACGGACAGCGTATTAGATACGCAGTATTTT. This translates into CASRSLGTDSVLDTQYF. The variable domain in full, with the rest retrieved from reference TRBV5-6 and TRBJ2-3, is DAGVTQSPTHLIKTRGQQVTLRCSPKSGHDTVSWYQQALGQGPQFIFQYYEEEERQRGNFPDRFSGHQFPNYSSELNVNALLLGDSALYLCASRSLGTDSVLDTQYFGPGTRLTVL.

This clonotype was observed a few times. The chain uses TRBV6-2 or TRBV6-3 and TRBJ2-5; D unclear. V was pared by 2 bases and J by 5 bases, with 9 bases between. Germline V CDR1 and CDR2: MNHEY, SVGEGT. The CDR3 totals 13 residues. CDR3 nucleotide sequence: TGTGCCAGCAGTTACGTGGGCGTCGAGACCCAGTACTTC. As protein: CASSYVGVETQYF.

A remark on this clonotype: Just one base apart from a much larger clone, this may be a read error. The chain is built from TRBV7-2 and TRBJ2-5, with TRBD2 matching 11 bases. Germline-derived CDR1 and CDR2 are SGHTA and FQGNSA. The CDR3 consists of 17 residues. V shed 6 bases and J 0 bases; nucleotides not matched to a gene: 9. The CDR3 bases are TGTGCCAGCAGTCCACTAGCGGGGGTCCGGTACCAAGAGACCCAGTACTTC. Protein sequence: CASSPLAGVRYQETQYF.

The chain has TRBV7-8 and TRBJ2-3, with D perhaps TRBD2 (5 bases). V shed 6 bases and J shed 6 bases, with 16 bases lying between them. There are 14 residues in the CDR3. CDR1 is SGHVS, CDR2 FQNEAQ, per germline. The CDR3 bases are TGTGCCAGCAGTTCCCGAGGGAGTAAGGATACGCAGTATTTT. This encodes CASSSRGSKDTQYF.

This clonotype has just a few counts. V and J are TRBV20-1 and TRBJ1-4, with D unclear. The CDR3 is made up of 13 amino acids. CDR1 and CDR2 (germline): DFQATT, SNEGSKA (reference sequence). Trimming took 3 bases from V and 1 from J, leaving 6 bases between them. Written as DNA, the CDR3 is TGCAGTGCTAGGTCTGGAACTAATGAAAAACTGTTTTTT. This gives the protein CSARSGTNEKLFF.

The chain recombines TRBV2 with TRBJ1-2; D is unresolved. This CDR3 region has 13 residues. Per the germline V gene, CDR1 is SNHLY and CDR2 is FYNNEI. V lost 8 bases to trimming and J lost 0 bases, with 10 bases between them. The CDR3 nucleotides read TGTGCCAGCCCTAACCGAACTAACTATGGCTACACCTTC. Protein sequence: CASPNRTNYGYTF. Together with reference TRBV2 and TRBJ1-2, the CDR3 gives the full variable domain: EPEVTQTPSHQVTQMGQEVILRCVPISNHLYFYWYRQILGQKVEFLVSFYNNEISEKSEIFDDQFSVERPDGSNFTLKIRSTKLEDSAMYFCASPNRTNYGYTFGSGTRLTVV.

V usage is TRBV7-2 and J usage is TRBJ2-3, with 13 bases identical to TRBD2. The CDR3 sequence is 15 residues long. V gave up 5 bases and J gave up 5 bases; unmatched junction bases: 4. Germline CDR1 and CDR2: SGHTA and FQGNSA. The CDR3 DNA reads TGTGCCAGCAGCGCCGGACTAGCGGGGGTAGATACGCAGTATTTT. Translation: CASSAGLAGVDTQYF. Supplemented by reference TRBV7-2 and TRBJ2-3, the full variable domain reads GAGVSQSPSNKVTEKGKDVELRCDPISGHTALYWYRQSLGQGLEFLIYFQGNSAPDKSGLPSDRFSAERTGGSVSTLTIQRTQQEDSAVYLCASSAGLAGVDTQYFGPGTRLTVL.

This clonotype has a count of ten or more. The chain combines TRBV7-2 with TRBJ2-7; TRBD2 aligns across 7 bases. Trimming cost V 5 bases and J 4 bases; bases outside gene matches: 8. CDR1 is SGHTA and CDR2 is FQGNSA in the germline V gene. The CDR3 is 14 amino acids. The CDR3 loop is CASSNKPGLYEQYF. The CDR3 DNA is TGTGCCAGCAGCAACAAACCGGGACTATACGAGCAGTACTTC. Complete variable domain (other parts from reference TRBV7-2 and TRBJ2-7): GAGVSQSPSNKVTEKGKDVELRCDPISGHTALYWYRQSLGQGLEFLIYFQGNSAPDKSGLPSDRFSAERTGGSVSTLTIQRTQQEDSAVYLCASSNKPGLYEQYFGPGTRLTVT.

With regard to this clonotype: Germline and junction disagree at one end, which may indicate a read error. This chain joins TRBV10-3 and TRBJ2-5; 7 bases line up with TRBD1. The CDR3 is made up of 16 amino acids. The germline V gene has CDR1 ENHRY and CDR2 SYGVKD. The CDR3: CAISESAGGLAEAQYF. CDR3 coding DNA: TGTGCCATCAGTGAGTCAGCAGGGGGTCTGGCAGAGGCCCAGTACTTC.

This clonotype was detected ten times or more. The V gene is TRBV7-8, the J gene TRBJ2-2, with D unclear. Germline V gene lookup returns CDR1 SGHVS and CDR2 FQNEAQ. V lost 0 bases and J lost 6, with 2 bases in between. The CDR3 totals 12 residues. The CDR3 DNA is TGTGCCAGCAGCTTAGCGCCCGGGGAGCTGTTTTTT. This translates into CASSLAPGELFF. The full variable domain, with the rest looked up from reference TRBV7-8 and TRBJ2-2, is GAGVSQSPRYKVAKRGQDVALRCDPISGHVSLFWYQQALGQGPEFLTYFQNEAQLDKSGLPSDRFFAERPEGSVSTLKIQRTQQEDSAVYLCASSLAPGELFFGEGSRLTVL.

The genes are TRBV7-2 and TRBJ2-6, with D perhaps given as TRBD1 or TRBD2 (6 bases each). Germline V lookup: CDR1 SGHTA, CDR2 FQGNSA. V lost 6 bases and J lost 2, with 11 bases in between. The CDR3 runs to 15 residues. The CDR3 protein is CASREGGTGANVLTF. In DNA, the CDR3 is TGTGCCAGCAGGGAGGGGGGTACTGGGGCCAACGTCCTGACTTTC.